This T cell receptor (beta chain) was captured in a study of T cell repertoires in cytomegalovirus infection. MiXCR, run by TCRdb on the reads, gives a single entry per CDR3 protein. The repertoire holds roughly 240,000 distinct CDR3 sequences, with approximately 7% as singletons. CDR3 size: 10 residues. Trimming left V 6 bases short and J 5 bases short, with 4 bases between. This clonotype was found many times. Antigen specificity is unknown. Overall study results and limits: Cumulative public TCR beta family frequency identified carriers of CMV plus the relevant HLA.

The chain is built from TRBV12-3 or TRBV12-4 and TRBJ1-1; D gene uncertain. The sequenced sample was PBMCs. The sequence was obtained from a human donor in good health (CMV status not recorded). Some clones in this sample may be carry-over from other donors' samples. DNA for the CDR3: TGTGCCAGCAGCCGAACTGAAGCTTTCTTT. It yields the protein CASSRTEAFF.